This T cell receptor beta chain was captured in a study of blood T cell repertoires in COVID-19. Study context: Both acute and convalescent COVID-19 samples were obtained from the United States, Italy and Spain. Sources were T cells, B-cell-depleted T cells, or PBMCs; the material itself was cDNA or gDNA.

Study processing details: The authors estimated nucleated cell counts from reference gene primer amplification. Sequenced by immunoSEQ multiplex PCR; TCRdb stores in-frame clones only, minus some. V and J calls and clone size are given by that table; D and trimming were obtained from the DNA. This sample has about 190,000 clones; roughly 80% occur once, and the top ten carry roughly 12%. V was pared by 8 bases and J by 4 bases, with 13 bases of the junction left unmatched. The CDR3 length is 16 residues. Germline V gives CDR1 MDHEN, CDR2 SYDVKM. This chain joins TRBV28 and TRBJ1-2; the match to TRBD1 covers 10 bases. Sequenced input: peripheral blood. This TCR was recovered from a woman aged 45-65 years with acute or convalescent COVID-19. The CDR3 sequence is CASPRGQGTKGYGYTF. The CDR3 DNA sequence: TGTGCCAGCCCCCGGGGACAGGGGACGAAGGGCTATGGCTACACCTTC.